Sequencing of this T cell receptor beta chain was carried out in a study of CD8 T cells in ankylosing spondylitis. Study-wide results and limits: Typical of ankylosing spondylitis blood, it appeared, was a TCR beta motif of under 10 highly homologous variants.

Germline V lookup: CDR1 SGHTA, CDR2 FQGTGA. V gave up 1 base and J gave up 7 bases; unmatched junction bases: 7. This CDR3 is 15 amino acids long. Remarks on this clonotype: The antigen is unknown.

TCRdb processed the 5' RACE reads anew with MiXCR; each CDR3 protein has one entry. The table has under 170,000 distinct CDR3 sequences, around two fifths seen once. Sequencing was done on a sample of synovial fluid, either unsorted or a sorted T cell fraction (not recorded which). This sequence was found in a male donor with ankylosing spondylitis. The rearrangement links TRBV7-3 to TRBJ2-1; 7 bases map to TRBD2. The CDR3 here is CASSLIVAGVNEQFF. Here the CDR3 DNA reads TGTGCCAGCAGCTTAATAGTGGCGGGAGTTAATGAGCAGTTCTTC.